A selection of T cell receptor beta chains follows, all from one sample in a study of T cell responses to AZD1222 COVID-19 vaccine. TCRdb keeps only in-frame clones here, not all; method: immunoSEQ multiplex PCR. This table has roughly 150,000 clones, 92% appearing once. Sequencing used peripheral blood, obtained 28 days after the second AZD1222 dose. The receptors derive from an adult who received the AZD1222 COVID-19 vaccine. Both conserved end residues are part of each CDR3. D genes are given only for firm matches. The size of a clone is reported for some rows only, either as once, few or many, or as a class for expanded clones.

clone_size | j_call | v_call | d_call | cdr3_aa | cdr3_nt
. | TRBJ1-5 | TRBV5-8 | . | CASSQGRGQPQHF | TGTGCCAGCAGCCAAGGTCGGGGACAGCCCCAGCATTTT
. | TRBJ1-5 | TRBV6-1 | . | CASSDLGVYYQPQHF | TGTGCCAGCAGTGACCTAGGGGTCTATTATCAGCCCCAGCATTTT
. | TRBJ1-4 | TRBV11-2 | TRBD1 | CASSLMTGLDEKLFF | TGTGCCAGCAGCTTAATGACAGGGTTGGATGAAAAACTGTTTTTT
. | TRBJ2-7 | TRBV29-1 | TRBD1 | CSAGGRGLYEQYF | TGCAGCGCTGGGGGCAGGGGGCTGTACGAGCAGTACTTC
. | TRBJ1-2 | TRBV10-2 | TRBD1 | CASSDPSDRENYGYTF | TGCGCCAGCAGTGACCCATCCGACAGGGAGAACTATGGCTACACCTTC
. | TRBJ2-7 | TRBV5-1 | . | CASSGQTYEQYF | TGCGCCAGCAGTGGACAGACCTACGAGCAGTACTTC
. | TRBJ1-6 | TRBV6-6 | TRBD1 | CASSRQGPNSPLHF | TGTGCCAGCAGCCGACAGGGGCCAAATTCACCCCTCCACTTT
. | TRBJ1-5 | TRBV6-5 | TRBD1 | CASGTGNQPQHF | TGTGCCAGCGGGACAGGGAATCAGCCCCAGCATTTT
. | TRBJ2-1 | TRBV3-1/TRBV3-2 | . | CASSQQLINEQFF | TGTGCCAGCAGCCAACAGCTGATCAATGAGCAGTTCTTC
. | TRBJ2-1 | TRBV27 | TRBD2 | CASSSRGDYNEQFF | TGTGCCAGCAGTTCACGGGGGGATTACAATGAGCAGTTCTTC
. | TRBJ1-5 | TRBV4-1 | . | CASSQEGTDNQPQHF | TGCGCCAGCAGCCAAGAAGGGACCGACAATCAGCCCCAGCATTTT
. | TRBJ2-4 | TRBV27 | . | CASSLTWELAKNIQYF | TGTGCCAGCAGTCTGACTTGGGAACTAGCCAAAAACATTCAGTACTTC
. | TRBJ2-7 | TRBV3-1/TRBV3-2 | . | CASSPGIYEQYF | TGTGCCAGCAGCCCCGGGATCTACGAGCAGTACTTC
. | TRBJ1-1 | TRBV7-6 | TRBD1 | CASSLQAGGRVTEAFF | TGTGCCAGCAGCCTCCAGGCAGGGGGCAGGGTCACTGAAGCTTTCTTT
. | TRBJ1-4 | TRBV3-1/TRBV3-2 | . | CASSQNSEKLFF | TGTGCCAGCAGCCAGAATAGTGAAAAACTGTTTTTT
. | TRBJ1-2 | TRBV5-1 | TRBD1 | CASSLFLTGTDVSNYGYTF | TGCGCCAGCAGCTTGTTCTTAACCGGGACAGATGTGTCTAACTATGGCTACACCTTC
few | TRBJ1-1 | TRBV27 | . | CASRFMGQGIPEAFF | TGTGCCAGCAGGTTCATGGGGCAGGGCATTCCTGAAGCTTTCTTT
. | TRBJ1-2 | TRBV5-1 | . | CASSLGSGDGYTF | TGCGCCAGCAGCTTGGGTTCAGGGGATGGCTACACCTTC
. | TRBJ2-7 | TRBV3-1/TRBV3-2 | . | CASSQRYGERTSGREQYF | TGTGCCAGCAGCCAACGGTATGGAGAGCGGACCTCTGGACGGGAGCAGTACTTC
. | TRBJ1-1 | TRBV6-1 | . | CASSEWGKAFF | TGTGCCAGCAGTGAATGGGGAAAGGCTTTCTTT
once | TRBJ2-4 | TRBV27 | . | CASSPSGRVGNIQYF | TGTGCCAGCAGTCCCTCGGGCAGGGTAGGAAACATTCAGTACTTC
. | TRBJ1-5 | TRBV4-2 | TRBD1 | CASSLDRDQPQHF | TGTGCCAGCAGCCTAGACAGGGATCAGCCCCAGCATTTT
. | TRBJ2-7 | TRBV3-1/TRBV3-2 | . | CASTLEGGYEQYF | TGTGCCAGCACCCTTGAAGGGGGCTACGAGCAGTACTTC
. | TRBJ2-7 | TRBV21-1 | . | CASSIERTDRSSYEQYF | TGTGCCAGCAGCATAGAAAGGACGGACAGGAGCTCCTACGAGCAGTACTTC
. | TRBJ2-7 | TRBV27 | . | CASSPGPGRGSGIGEQYF | TGTGCCAGCAGTCCAGGCCCGGGACGGGGAAGTGGGATCGGCGAGCAGTACTTC
. | TRBJ2-2 | TRBV23-1 | TRBD2 | CASSHPGTSGGGLTGELFF | TGCGCCAGCAGTCACCCCGGGACTAGCGGGGGGGGCCTCACCGGGGAGCTGTTTTTT
. | TRBJ2-3 | TRBV18 | . | CASSPRFGGSDTQYF | TGTGCCAGCTCACCACGTTTTGGGGGTTCAGATACGCAGTATTTT
once | TRBJ1-1 | TRBV2 | . | CASSVLGGTEAFF | TGTGCCAGCAGTGTATTGGGGGGAACTGAAGCTTTCTTT
. | TRBJ1-5 | TRBV30 | . | CAWTGALNQPQHF | TGTGCCTGGACGGGGGCCCTAAATCAGCCCCAGCATTTT
once | TRBJ2-7 | TRBV24-1 | . | CATSDLQGRVYEQYF | TGTGCCACCAGTGATTTGCAAGGCAGGGTCTACGAGCAGTACTTC
. | TRBJ1-6 | TRBV27 | . | CASSQEGNNSPLHF | TGTGCCAGCAGTCAAGAAGGGAATAATTCACCCCTCCACTTT
. | TRBJ1-2 | TRBV6-2/TRBV6-3 | . | CASSYYGRNYGYTF | TGTGCCAGCAGTTACTATGGCAGAAACTATGGCTACACCTTC
. | TRBJ1-1 | TRBV4-2 | . | CASSQDRTEAFF | TGTGCCAGCAGCCAAGATAGGACTGAAGCTTTCTTT
. | TRBJ1-1 | TRBV2 | TRBD1 | CASSDRGLNTEAFF | TGTGCCAGCAGTGACAGGGGGCTCAACACTGAAGCTTTCTTT
few | TRBJ2-3 | TRBV6-1 | TRBD1 | CASSEIRSGTAQYF | TGTGCCAGCAGTGAAATTCGGTCGGGGACAGCGCAGTATTTT
. | TRBJ1-1 | TRBV4-1 | TRBD1 | CASSQGQGADTEAFF | TGCGCCAGCAGCCAGGGACAGGGTGCGGACACTGAAGCTTTCTTT
. | TRBJ2-3 | TRBV29-1 | . | CSVEEGLDTQYF | TGCAGCGTTGAAGAGGGACTAGATACGCAGTATTTT
. | TRBJ1-2 | TRBV15 | . | CATSRDRGSGGYTF | TGTGCCACCAGCAGAGATCGCGGATCCGGTGGCTACACCTTC